This TCR beta chain was observed in a study of shared clonotypes between healthy human individuals. General observations from the study: Naive subsets usually exceeded memory subsets in estimated richness.

In the case of this clone: What it recognizes is unknown.

The assay was run at deep level. This table comes from immunoSEQ multiplex PCR, and its TCRdb copy is limited to in-frame clones, with some not included. The repertoire holds some 2.4 million clones, with 80% to 95% as singletons. The germline V gene has CDR1 SEHNR and CDR2 FQNEAQ (reference sequence). This CDR3 has 13 residues. V was cut by 3 bases and J by 4 bases, with 10 bases left in between. Healthy adults negative for HIV, lacking recent acute infections or vaccinations, served as donors. The chain recombines TRBV7-9 with TRBJ2-7; D possibly uses TRBD1 or TRBD2 (5 bases each). The TCR originated in a man aged 18-30 years in good health. Some clones in this sample may be carry-over from other donors' samples. The sequenced sample consisted of naive CD4+ T cells from PBMCs. Subset of the sample: CD45RA+ positively selected. The CDR3 region is CASSFGDDYEQYF. The CDR3 nucleotides read TGTGCCAGCAGCTTCGGGGACGATTACGAGCAGTACTTC.